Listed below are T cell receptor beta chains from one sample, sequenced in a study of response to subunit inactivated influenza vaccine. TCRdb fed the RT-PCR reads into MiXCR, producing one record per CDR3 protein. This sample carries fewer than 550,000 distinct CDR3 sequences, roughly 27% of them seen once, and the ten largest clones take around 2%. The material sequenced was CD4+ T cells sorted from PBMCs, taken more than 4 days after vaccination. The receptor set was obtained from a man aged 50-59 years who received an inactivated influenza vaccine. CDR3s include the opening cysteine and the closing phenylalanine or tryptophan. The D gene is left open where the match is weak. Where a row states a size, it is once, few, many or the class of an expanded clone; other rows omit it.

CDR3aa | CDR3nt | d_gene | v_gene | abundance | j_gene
CASSVGVSDEQYF | TGTGCCAGCAGCGTTGGTGTGTCTGACGAGCAGTACTTC | NA | TRBV9 | few | TRBJ2-7
CASSRWGQTTNEKLFF | TGTGCCAGCAGCCGGTGGGGACAGACAACTAATGAAAAACTGTTTTTT | TRBD1 | TRBV5-5 | NA | TRBJ1-4
CASRPVLGSGYTF | TGTGCCAGCAGGCCAGTGTTGGGTTCCGGCTACACCTTC | NA | TRBV12-3/TRBV12-4 | few | TRBJ1-2
CASSQDRGQGSYNEQFF | TGTGCCAGCAGCCAAGATCGGGGACAGGGGTCCTACAATGAGCAGTTCTTC | TRBD1 | TRBV4-2 | few | TRBJ2-1
CASSLRTGADDEQFF | TGCGCCAGCAGCCTAAGGACAGGGGCTGACGATGAGCAGTTCTTC | TRBD1 | TRBV5-1 | many | TRBJ2-1
CASSQEVGFSPLHF | TGTGCCAGCAGCCAGGAGGTGGGGTTTTCACCCCTCCACTTT | NA | TRBV3-1 | NA | TRBJ1-6
CASSNGPQHF | TGTGCCAGCAGTAACGGGCCCCAGCATTTT | NA | TRBV28 | NA | TRBJ1-5
CASSQVGRVKGTDTQYF | TGCGCCAGCAGCCAAGTTGGCAGGGTAAAGGGCACAGATACGCAGTATTTT | NA | TRBV4-1 | NA | TRBJ2-3
CASRRGGTASSYEQYF | TGTGCCAGCAGACGGGGAGGGACAGCGAGCTCCTACGAGCAGTACTTC | NA | TRBV28 | few | TRBJ2-7
CASSLDQTVLASF | TGTGCCAGCAGTCTTGACCAGACAGTTTTGGCAAGTTTT | NA | TRBV6-1 | few | TRBJ1-4
CASSSDRVLSSYEQYF | TGTGCCAGCAGTTCCGACCGGGTATTAAGCTCCTACGAGCAGTACTTC | NA | TRBV12-3/TRBV12-4 | NA | TRBJ2-7
CAIQDLILSYEQYF | TGTGCCATCCAGGACCTGATCCTCTCCTACGAGCAGTACTTC | NA | TRBV7-2 | few | TRBJ2-7
CASRVEGAGANVLTF | TGTGCCAGCAGGGTAGAAGGGGCAGGGGCCAACGTCCTGACTTTC | NA | TRBV6-2/TRBV6-3 | NA | TRBJ2-6
CASSPPGRSYEQYF | TGTGCCAGCAGTCCCCCCGGTCGCTCCTACGAGCAGTACTTC | NA | TRBV2 | few | TRBJ2-7
CASSLAKPTSGKDNEQFF | TGTGCCAGCAGCTTAGCGAAGCCAACTAGCGGGAAGGACAATGAGCAGTTCTTC | TRBD2 | TRBV11-1 | NA | TRBJ2-1
CASHGVTYEQYF | TGTGCCAGCCACGGTGTCACCTACGAGCAGTACTTC | NA | TRBV6-2/TRBV6-3 | NA | TRBJ2-7
CASRDSGRKETQYF | TGCGCCAGCCGCGATTCGGGGCGCAAAGAGACCCAGTACTTC | NA | TRBV5-1 | NA | TRBJ2-5
CASSLARYRTGSHNEQFF | TGCGCCAGCAGCTTGGCCCGTTATAGGACAGGATCTCACAATGAGCAGTTCTTC | TRBD1 | TRBV5-1 | few | TRBJ2-1
CASSLMASGGNEQFF | TGCGCCAGCAGCCTTATGGCTAGCGGGGGCAATGAGCAGTTCTTC | TRBD2 | TRBV5-1 | few | TRBJ2-1
CASSYRGGTEPTDTQYF | TGTGCCAGCAGCTACCGCGGGGGGACAGAGCCCACAGATACGCAGTATTTT | NA | TRBV11-2 | NA | TRBJ2-3
CATSAPSAGGRYNEQFF | TGTGCCACCAGTGCCCCATCAGCGGGAGGGAGGTACAATGAGCAGTTCTTC | TRBD2 | TRBV24-1 | many | TRBJ2-1
CASSHLSGDTEAFF | TGTGCCAGCAGCCACCTCTCCGGGGACACTGAAGCTTTCTTT | NA | TRBV3-1 | NA | TRBJ1-1
CASSPGQGLTPYEQYF | TGTGCCAGCAGCCCCGGACAGGGCCTTACTCCATACGAGCAGTACTTC | TRBD1 | TRBV4-2 | few | TRBJ2-7
CASSLGGRNQPQHF | TGTGCCAGCAGCTTAGGAGGGCGGAATCAGCCCCAGCATTTT | NA | TRBV7-6 | NA | TRBJ1-5
CASSLSGTGYTIQYF | TGTGCCAGCAGCTTGAGCGGGACAGGGTACACAATTCAGTACTTC | TRBD1 | TRBV5-6 | NA | TRBJ2-4
CASSKAPGKSTDTQYF | TGTGCCAGCAGCAAAGCGCCGGGTAAAAGCACAGATACGCAGTATTTT | NA | TRBV21-1 | NA | TRBJ2-3
CASSQLFTKYGYTF | TGTGCCAGCAGCCAACTTTTTACGAAATATGGCTACACCTTC | NA | TRBV4-2 | few | TRBJ1-2
CASSSGTANTEQYF | TGTGCCAGCAGTTCCGGGACAGCGAATACCGAGCAGTACTTC | TRBD1 | TRBV7-9 | NA | TRBJ2-7
CASSLEIGAGSPLHF | TGTGCCAGCAGCTTAGAGATAGGGGCTGGGTCACCCCTCCACTTT | NA | TRBV7-2 | few | TRBJ1-6
CSAMNRGRGVSEQYF | TGCAGTGCTATGAACAGGGGCCGGGGTGTTAGTGAGCAGTACTTC | TRBD1 | TRBV20-1 | NA | TRBJ2-7
CAISKRDRGLETQYF | TGTGCCATCAGTAAAAGGGACAGGGGGCTGGAGACCCAGTACTTC | TRBD1 | TRBV10-3 | NA | TRBJ2-5
CASSRGQGGGYTF | TGTGCCAGCAGTCGCGGACAGGGCGGTGGCTACACCTTC | TRBD1 | TRBV12-3/TRBV12-4 | NA | TRBJ1-2
CSARILAGGRQFF | TGCAGTGCTAGGATCCTAGCGGGAGGACGGCAGTTCTTC | TRBD2 | TRBV20-1 | few | TRBJ2-1
CASSVDPNPGTRQGYTF | TGTGCCAGCAGCGTAGACCCAAACCCCGGGACTCGGCAAGGCTACACCTTC | NA | TRBV9 | NA | TRBJ1-2
CATAQGDDYGYTF | TGCGCCACCGCACAGGGGGATGACTATGGCTACACCTTC | TRBD1 | TRBV4-1 | NA | TRBJ1-2
CSVAQGGGETQYF | TGCAGCGTTGCCCAGGGGGGGGGGGAGACCCAGTACTTC | NA | TRBV29-1 | NA | TRBJ2-5
CASSYLPDSGRYQETQYF | TGTGCCAGCAGCTACCTTCCTGATAGCGGGCGGTACCAAGAGACCCAGTACTTC | TRBD2 | TRBV5-5 | few | TRBJ2-5
CASSFTGSEGGNTIYF | TGCGCCAGCAGCTTCACAGGGTCTGAAGGTGGAAACACCATATATTTT | NA | TRBV5-1 | few | TRBJ1-3
CASSLASRQRDYEQYF | TGCGCCAGCAGCTTGGCCTCGCGGCAAAGGGACTACGAGCAGTACTTC | NA | TRBV5-1 | NA | TRBJ2-7
CSGGGATGELFF | TGCAGCGGGGGGGGAGCCACCGGGGAGCTGTTTTTT | TRBD2 | TRBV29-1 | NA | TRBJ2-2
CASSSSQGMAEAFF | TGTGCCAGCAGCTCTTCTCAGGGGATGGCTGAAGCTTTCTTT | NA | TRBV7-2 | few | TRBJ1-1
CASSLAPRGPNYGYTF | TGTGCCAGCAGCTTAGCCCCCCGGGGACCTAACTATGGCTACACCTTC | NA | TRBV7-2 | few | TRBJ1-2
CASGLSAGNTYEQYF | TGTGCCAGCGGACTTTCAGCGGGTAATACCTACGAGCAGTACTTC | NA | TRBV11-2 | NA | TRBJ2-7
CASSRSGGENEQFF | TGTGCCAGCAGCCGTAGCGGGGGAGAGAATGAGCAGTTCTTC | TRBD2 | TRBV12-3/TRBV12-4 | many | TRBJ2-1
CSARDGGQNYGYTF | TGCAGTGCTAGAGATGGGGGGCAGAACTATGGCTACACCTTC | NA | TRBV20-1 | few | TRBJ1-2
CATSRAQDPTDTQYF | TGTGCCACCAGCAGAGCTCAGGACCCCACAGATACGCAGTATTTT | NA | TRBV15 | NA | TRBJ2-3
CASSLGAPENIQYF | TGTGCCAGCAGCTTGGGGGCACCAGAAAACATTCAGTACTTC | NA | TRBV5-5 | many | TRBJ2-4
CASSLTGITEAFF | TGTGCCAGCAGCCTGACAGGGATCACTGAAGCTTTCTTT | TRBD1 | TRBV7-9 | many | TRBJ1-1
CSARDLSPEGIYEQYF | TGCAGTGCTAGAGATCTCTCGCCCGAGGGGATCTACGAGCAGTACTTC | NA | TRBV20-1 | NA | TRBJ2-7
CASSLSPQRNTGELFF | TGCGCCAGCAGCTTGTCCCCCCAGAGGAACACCGGGGAGCTGTTTTTT | NA | TRBV5-1 | many | TRBJ2-2
CASSRTTSGYEQFF | TGTGCCAGCAGCCGGACGACTAGCGGTTATGAGCAGTTCTTC | TRBD2 | TRBV7-2 | many | TRBJ2-1
CASKSLSGAGSKNIQYF | TGTGCCAGCAAATCCCTCTCGGGCGCGGGGTCCAAAAACATTCAGTACTTC | NA | TRBV12-3/TRBV12-4 | few | TRBJ2-4
CASSLEGQGGTEAFF | TGCGCCAGCAGCTTGGAGGGGCAGGGAGGAACTGAAGCTTTCTTT | NA | TRBV5-1 | NA | TRBJ1-1
CASSAGTRSFPDTQYF | TGTGCCAGCAGCGCCGGGACTAGGAGTTTTCCAGATACGCAGTATTTT | TRBD2 | TRBV6-1 | NA | TRBJ2-3